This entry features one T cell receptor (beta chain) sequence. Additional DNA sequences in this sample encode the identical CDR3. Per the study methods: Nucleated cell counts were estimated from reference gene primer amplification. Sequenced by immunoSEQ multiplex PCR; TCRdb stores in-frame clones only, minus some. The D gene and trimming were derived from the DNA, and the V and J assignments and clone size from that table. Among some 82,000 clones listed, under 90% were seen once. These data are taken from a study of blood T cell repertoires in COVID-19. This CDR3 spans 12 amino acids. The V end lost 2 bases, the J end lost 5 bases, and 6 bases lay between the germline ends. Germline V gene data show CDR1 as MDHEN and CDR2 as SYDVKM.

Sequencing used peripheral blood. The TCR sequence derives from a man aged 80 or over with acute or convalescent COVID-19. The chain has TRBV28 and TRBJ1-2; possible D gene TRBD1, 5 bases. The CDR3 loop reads CASSLKGYGYTF. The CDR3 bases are TGTGCCAGCAGTTTAAAGGGGTATGGCTACACCTTC.